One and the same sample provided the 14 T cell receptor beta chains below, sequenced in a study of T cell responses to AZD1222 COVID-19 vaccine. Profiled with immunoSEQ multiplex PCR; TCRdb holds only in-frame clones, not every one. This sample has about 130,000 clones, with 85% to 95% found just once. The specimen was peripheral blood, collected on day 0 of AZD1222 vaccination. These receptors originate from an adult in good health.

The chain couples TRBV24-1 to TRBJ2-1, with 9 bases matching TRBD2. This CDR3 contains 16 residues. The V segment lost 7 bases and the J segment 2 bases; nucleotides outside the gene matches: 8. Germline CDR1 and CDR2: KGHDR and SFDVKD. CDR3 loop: CATRAERGRAYNEQFF. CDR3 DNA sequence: TGTGCCACCAGGGCTGAGCGCGGGAGGGCCTACAATGAGCAGTTCTTC.

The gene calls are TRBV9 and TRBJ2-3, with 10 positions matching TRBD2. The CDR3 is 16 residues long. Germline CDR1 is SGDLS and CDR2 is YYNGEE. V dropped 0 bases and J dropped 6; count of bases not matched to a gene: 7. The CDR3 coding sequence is TGTGCCAGCAGCGTAGCTCCTAGCGGGAGCCCCGATACGCAGTATTTT. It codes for CASSVAPSGSPDTQYF.

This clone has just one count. The CDR3 coding sequence is TGTGCCAGCAGCAGGGGCCCGAACACTGAAGCTTTCTTT. This gives the protein CASSRGPNTEAFF. This chain links TRBV6-5 with TRBJ1-1, with D maybe TRBD1 (6 bases). The germline CDR1 and CDR2 sequences are MNHEY and SVGAGI. The CDR3 length is 13 residues. The germline V and J ends were trimmed by 6 bases and 1 base, with 9 bases remaining between them.

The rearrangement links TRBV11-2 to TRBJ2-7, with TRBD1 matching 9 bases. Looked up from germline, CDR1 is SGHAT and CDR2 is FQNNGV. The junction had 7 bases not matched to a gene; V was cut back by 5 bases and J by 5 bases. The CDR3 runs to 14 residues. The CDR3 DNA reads TGTGCCAGCAGCGCCCGACGGACAGGGGACGAGCAGTACTTC. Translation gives CASSARRTGDEQYF.

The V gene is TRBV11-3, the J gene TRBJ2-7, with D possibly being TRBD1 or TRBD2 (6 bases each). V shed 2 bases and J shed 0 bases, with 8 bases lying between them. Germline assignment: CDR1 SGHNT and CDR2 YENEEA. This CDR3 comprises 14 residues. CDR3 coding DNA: TGTGCCAGCAGCTTAAGGGGGGACTCCTACGAGCAGTACTTC. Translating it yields CASSLRGDSYEQYF. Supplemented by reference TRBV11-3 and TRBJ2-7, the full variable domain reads EAGVVQSPRYKIIEKKQPVAFWCNPISGHNTLYWYLQNLGQGPELLIRYENEEAVDDSQLPKDRFSAERLKGVDSTLKIQPAELGDSAVYLCASSLRGDSYEQYFGPGTRLTVT.

The CDR3 region is CASSQETGSGEQYF. The DNA of the CDR3 is TGTGCCAGCAGCCAAGAGACAGGGTCGGGCGAGCAGTACTTC. V usage is TRBV4-2 and J usage is TRBJ2-7; 7 positions match TRBD1. Trimming at V came to 0 bases and at J to 6 bases, leaving 5 bases not matched to a gene. The CDR3 has 14 amino acids. Germline V gene lookup returns CDR1 LGHNA and CDR2 YNFKEQ.

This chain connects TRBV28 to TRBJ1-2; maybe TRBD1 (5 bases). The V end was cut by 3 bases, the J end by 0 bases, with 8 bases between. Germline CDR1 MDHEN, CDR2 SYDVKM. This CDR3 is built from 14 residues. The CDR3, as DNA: TGTGCCAGCAGTTTGTCGGGGGCTAACTATGGCTACACCTTC. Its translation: CASSLSGANYGYTF.

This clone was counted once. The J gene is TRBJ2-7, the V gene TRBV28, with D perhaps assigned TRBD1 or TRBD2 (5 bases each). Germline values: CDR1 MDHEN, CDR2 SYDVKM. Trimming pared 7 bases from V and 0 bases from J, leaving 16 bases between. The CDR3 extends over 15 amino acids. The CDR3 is CASTPSRDGSYEQYF. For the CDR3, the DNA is TGTGCCAGCACCCCATCCCGGGACGGCTCCTACGAGCAGTACTTC.

CDR3 amino acids: CASRGTSGRWNEQFF. As DNA, the CDR3 is TGTGCCAGCAGGGGGACTAGCGGGAGATGGAATGAGCAGTTCTTC. The rearrangement uses TRBV2 and TRBJ2-1, with 14 positions matching TRBD2. The CDR3 contains 15 residues. CDR1 is SNHLY and CDR2 is FYNNEI in the germline V gene. Trimming took 6 bases from V and 7 from J; bases not matched to a gene: 5.

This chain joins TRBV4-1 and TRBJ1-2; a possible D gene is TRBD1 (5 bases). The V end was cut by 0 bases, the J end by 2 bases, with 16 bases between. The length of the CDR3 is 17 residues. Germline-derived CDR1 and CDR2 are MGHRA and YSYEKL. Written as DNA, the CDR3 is TGCGCCAGCAGCCAAGATATTGGGGGGTTGGCCAACTATGGCTACACCTTC. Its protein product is CASSQDIGGLANYGYTF.

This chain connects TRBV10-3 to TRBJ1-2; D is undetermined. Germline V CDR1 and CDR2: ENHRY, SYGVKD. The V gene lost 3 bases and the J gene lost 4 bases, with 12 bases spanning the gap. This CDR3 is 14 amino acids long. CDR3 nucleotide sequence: TGTGCCATCAGTGACCCAGAACCTTTCTATGGCTACACCTTC. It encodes CAISDPEPFYGYTF.

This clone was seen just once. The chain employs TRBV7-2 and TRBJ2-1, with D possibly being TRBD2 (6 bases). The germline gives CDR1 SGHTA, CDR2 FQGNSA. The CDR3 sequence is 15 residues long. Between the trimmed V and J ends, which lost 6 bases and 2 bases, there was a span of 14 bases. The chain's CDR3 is CASRPDYPTYNEQFF. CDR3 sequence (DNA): TGTGCCAGCAGACCGGACTACCCAACCTACAATGAGCAGTTCTTC.

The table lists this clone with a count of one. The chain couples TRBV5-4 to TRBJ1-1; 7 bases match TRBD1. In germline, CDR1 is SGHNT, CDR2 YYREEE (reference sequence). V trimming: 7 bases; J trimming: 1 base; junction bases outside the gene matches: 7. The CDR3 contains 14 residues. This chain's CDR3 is CASAQGVENTEAFF. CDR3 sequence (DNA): TGTGCCAGCGCTCAGGGGGTGGAGAACACTGAAGCTTTCTTT.

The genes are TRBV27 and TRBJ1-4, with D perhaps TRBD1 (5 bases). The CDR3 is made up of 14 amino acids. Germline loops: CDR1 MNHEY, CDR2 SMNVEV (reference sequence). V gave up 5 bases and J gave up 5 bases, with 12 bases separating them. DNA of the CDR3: TGTGCCAGCAGTCCCCGGGGCCAGAATGAAAAACTGTTTTTT. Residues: CASSPRGQNEKLFF.